Each of the 10 T cell receptor beta chains below was sequenced from the same sample in a study of T cells in Graves' hyperthyroidism and ophthalmopathy. Amplified TCR beta CDR3 regions derived from RNA transcripts. A set of HTBI primers served as the primers for a first-round RT-PCR of the TCR CDR3. TCRdb fed the multiplex PCR reads into MiXCR, producing one record per CDR3 protein. The repertoire has over 700,000 distinct CDR3 sequences, 35% of them found once; the top ten carry around a third. The sequencing input was blood. Source of these receptors: a woman aged 35 to 49 with Graves' hyperthyroidism.

This chain uses TRBV10-2 with TRBJ1-1; D gene unclear. Per the germline V gene, CDR1 is WSHSY and CDR2 is SAAADI. This CDR3 is 14 amino acids long. V dropped 4 bases and J dropped 1 base, with 10 bases sitting between them. The CDR3: CASSASRENTEAFF. The CDR3 bases are TGCGCCAGCAGTGCTAGTAGGGAGAACACTGAAGCTTTCTTT.

The genes are TRBV9 and TRBJ2-6; tentative D call: TRBD1 (7 bases). Germline V lookup: CDR1 SGDLS, CDR2 YYNGEE. The CDR3 spans 13 residues. With 7 bases removed from V and 10 bases from J, the gap between germline ends came to 15 bases. The CDR3 DNA sequence: TGTGCCAGCCGCGGGACAGCTGGGAACGTCCTGACTTTC. This codes for CASRGTAGNVLTF.

This clonotype was observed many times. The chain has TRBV7-2 and TRBJ1-1, with D maybe TRBD1 (5 bases). Germline V gene data show CDR1 as SGHTA and CDR2 as FQGNSA. Trimming pared 1 base from V and 3 bases from J, leaving 18 bases between. The CDR3 spans 17 residues. CDR3 protein: CASSLEGYRASYTEAFF. The CDR3 DNA follows: TGTGCCAGCAGCTTAGAGGGGTATCGGGCTTCGTACACTGAAGCTTTCTTT.

The sample holds many counts of this clonotype. The chain employs TRBV14 and TRBJ1-1; D call uncertain. Germline V gene lookup returns CDR1 SGHDN and CDR2 FVKESK. This CDR3 spans 11 amino acids. Trimming cost V 2 bases and J 4 bases, with 2 bases left between them. As DNA, the CDR3 is TGTGCCAGCAGCCAATCCACTGAAGCTTTCTTT. This gives the protein CASSQSTEAFF.

This clonotype has only a few counts. The chain joins TRBV4-3 to TRBJ2-5; a weak D match, TRBD2 (6 bases). The CDR3 is 16 amino acids. V was clipped by 1 base and J by 1 base, with 13 bases between them. Germline CDR1 and CDR2: LGHNA and YSLEER. This chain's CDR3 is CASSQGRGFPQETQYF. CDR3 bases: TGCGCCAGCAGCCAAGGGCGGGGTTTCCCCCAAGAGACCCAGTACTTC.

This rearrangement joins TRBV6-5 to TRBJ2-6; 9 bases line up with TRBD1. Trimming cost V 6 bases and J 1 base; bases outside gene matches: 10. CDR3 size: 18 residues. Germline V CDR1 and CDR2: MNHEY, SVGAGI. As DNA, the CDR3 is TGTGCCAGCAGCTATGGGATCGGACAGGGGTCTGGGGCCAACGTCCTGACTTTC. Its translation: CASSYGIGQGSGANVLTF.

This clonotype was detected many times. The genes are TRBV29-1 and TRBJ2-2; TRBD1 matches 8 bases. Germline V CDR1 and CDR2: SQVTM, ANQGSEA. Germline trimming cut 3 bases from V and 4 bases from J; bases unmatched to any gene: 10. The CDR3 consists of 16 residues. DNA of the CDR3: TGCAGCGTTGAGTTCGACGGACAGGGCTTCACCGGGGAGCTGTTTTTT. It is translated as CSVEFDGQGFTGELFF.

About this clonotype: One base away lies a much larger clone, so this may be a sequencing read error. The chain couples TRBV7-8 to TRBJ2-5; D unresolved. V gave up 4 bases and J gave up 7 bases, with 13 bases separating them. Germline assignment: CDR1 SGHVS and CDR2 FQNEAQ. The CDR3 runs 13 residues. The CDR3 sequence: CASSSSALGTQYF. In DNA, the CDR3 is TGTGCCAGCAGCTCCTCGGCGCTGGGGACCCAGTACTTC.

The chain has TRBV7-8 and TRBJ2-7; TRBD1 matches at 11 bases. Trimming cost V 9 bases and J 4 bases; bases outside gene matches: 11. The CDR3 is 15 residues long. Germline assignment: CDR1 SGHVS and CDR2 FQNEAQ. This CDR3 reads CASGTPGTGGYEQYF. Here the CDR3 DNA reads TGTGCCAGTGGGACACCCGGGACAGGGGGATACGAGCAGTACTTC.

This clonotype showed up just once. The chain is built from TRBV25-1 and TRBJ1-5, with TRBD1 matching over 8 bases. CDR1 and CDR2 (germline): MGHDK, SYGVNS. With 1 base clipped from V and 3 bases from J, the junction kept 5 bases outside the gene matches. The CDR3 contains 16 residues. The CDR3 coding sequence is TGTGCCAGCAGTGAATCCCGGACAGGGAACAATCAGCCCCAGCATTTT. This codes for CASSESRTGNNQPQHF.